These T cell receptor beta chains were read from a single sample in a study of T cell responses to AZD1222 COVID-19 vaccine. Sequencing was performed with immunoSEQ multiplex PCR; in TCRdb, only in-frame clones are kept and a portion is missing. The table records around 120,000 clones, around 89% of them present only once. Sequencing used peripheral blood, obtained on day 0 of MenACWY control vaccination. Receptors were obtained from an adult in good health. Each CDR3 is given with its conserved first and last residue. D genes are given only for firm matches. Rows give clone size only sometimes, using once, few, many, or a class for an expanded clone.

abundance | j_gene | v_gene | d_gene | CDR3nt | CDR3aa
NA | TRBJ2-1 | TRBV24-1 | NA | TGTGCCACCAGTGATCCGACTCTGAATAGGGCCGACGGGGGGCAGTTCTTC | CATSDPTLNRADGGQFF
once | TRBJ1-6 | TRBV27 | NA | TGTGCCAGCGGACTCCAGGGTTCGGGTAATTCACCCCTCCACTTT | CASGLQGSGNSPLHF
NA | TRBJ2-1 | TRBV6-5 | NA | TGTGCCAGCAGAGCTACAGGATTCTCAGGGGATGAGCAGTTCTTC | CASRATGFSGDEQFF
once | TRBJ2-7 | TRBV12-2 | NA | TGTGCAAGTCGCTTTAAACGGGCGGATGGGGGGTACGAGCAGTACTTC | CASRFKRADGGYEQYF
NA | TRBJ1-1 | TRBV30 | NA | TGTGCCTGGAGTACCCCCCGCGGTGCTTTCTTT | CAWSTPRGAFF
NA | TRBJ1-2 | TRBV27 | TRBD1 | TGTGCCAGCAGGACACGGCCGGGACAGGGAAACTATGGCTACACCTTC | CASRTRPGQGNYGYTF
once | TRBJ2-5 | TRBV24-1 | NA | TGTGCCACCAGTGATTCCTTGAACCAAGAGACCCAGTACTTC | CATSDSLNQETQYF
NA | TRBJ1-3 | TRBV30 | NA | TGTGCCTGGAGTGTACTCTTACGGGGCCCCGGAAACACCATATATTTT | CAWSVLLRGPGNTIYF
once | TRBJ2-1 | TRBV10-2 | NA | TGCGCCAGCAGTGAGCCTAGCGCTAACAATGAGCAGTTCTTC | CASSEPSANNEQFF
once | TRBJ2-2 | TRBV9 | NA | TGTGCCAGCACCCAGGGGGGCCCCGGGGAGCTGTTTTTT | CASTQGGPGELFF
NA | TRBJ2-3 | TRBV5-8 | NA | TGTGCCAGCAGCCCGACGAGGAGCACAGATACGCAGTATTTT | CASSPTRSTDTQYF
NA | TRBJ2-3 | TRBV19 | TRBD2 | TGTGCCAGTACCCCAGGACTAGCGGGAGGTGTTAGCACAGATACGCAGTATTTT | CASTPGLAGGVSTDTQYF
NA | TRBJ2-2 | TRBV24-1 | TRBD1 | TGTGCCACCAGGGACGGGGGACAGGGTGATCCCGGGGAGCTGTTTTTT | CATRDGGQGDPGELFF
NA | TRBJ2-4 | TRBV2 | NA | TGTGCCAGCAGCGACCCAGGGACTAAAAACATTCAGTACTTC | CASSDPGTKNIQYF
NA | TRBJ2-2 | TRBV7-8 | TRBD2 | TGTGCCAGCAGCCCCGTGCTAGCGGGAGGGCCATCCGGGGAGCTGTTTTTT | CASSPVLAGGPSGELFF
NA | TRBJ2-7 | TRBV27 | NA | TGTGCCAGCAGTATCCAGGGGAGGGAGGAGCAGTACTTC | CASSIQGREEQYF
NA | TRBJ2-7 | TRBV5-4 | NA | TGTGCCAGCAACCCCGGGGGGACAGACTCCTACGAGCAGTACTTC | CASNPGGTDSYEQYF
NA | TRBJ2-2 | TRBV19 | NA | TGTGCCAGTCAGAAGGGCAGGGCGACCGGGGAGCTGTTTTTT | CASQKGRATGELFF
NA | TRBJ1-1 | TRBV5-1 | TRBD1 | TGCGCCAGCTCAAAACTAATAACAGGGGGCACTGAAGCTTTCTTT | CASSKLITGGTEAFF
NA | TRBJ1-5 | TRBV12-2 | NA | TGTGCAAGTCGCTTACCCCACCTATCGACCGCCGGAGCAGGGACAGGCCATAGCAATCAGCCCCAGCATTTT | CASRLPHLSTAGAGTGHSNQPQHF
NA | TRBJ1-2 | TRBV7-2 | TRBD1 | TGTGCCAGCAGCCCCCGACAGGGGGCGATGGATGGCTACACCTTC | CASSPRQGAMDGYTF
NA | TRBJ2-5 | TRBV20-1 | TRBD1 | TGCAGTGCTAGTCGACAGGGGGGAATCCAAGAGAGCCAGTACTTC | CSASRQGGIQESQYF
NA | TRBJ2-7 | TRBV11-3 | TRBD2 | TGTGCCAGCAGCCCCATCAGAGGGGGACTAGCGGGAGAATCCTACGAGCAGTACTTC | CASSPIRGGLAGESYEQYF
NA | TRBJ1-2 | TRBV6-1 | NA | TGTGCCAGCAGTGAAAGAGGACAGAGCTATGGCTACACCTTC | CASSERGQSYGYTF
NA | TRBJ1-3 | TRBV7-6 | NA | TGTGCCAGCAGCTTACCGCCCGGGGGGCTTGGGGGAAACACCATATATTTT | CASSLPPGGLGGNTIYF
NA | TRBJ1-1 | TRBV5-8 | NA | TGTGCCAGCAGCCTACTGGGACAGAACACTGAAGCTTTCTTT | CASSLLGQNTEAFF
NA | TRBJ2-2 | TRBV7-9 | NA | TGTGCCAGCAGCTTACACGGGGAGCTGTTTTTT | CASSLHGELFF